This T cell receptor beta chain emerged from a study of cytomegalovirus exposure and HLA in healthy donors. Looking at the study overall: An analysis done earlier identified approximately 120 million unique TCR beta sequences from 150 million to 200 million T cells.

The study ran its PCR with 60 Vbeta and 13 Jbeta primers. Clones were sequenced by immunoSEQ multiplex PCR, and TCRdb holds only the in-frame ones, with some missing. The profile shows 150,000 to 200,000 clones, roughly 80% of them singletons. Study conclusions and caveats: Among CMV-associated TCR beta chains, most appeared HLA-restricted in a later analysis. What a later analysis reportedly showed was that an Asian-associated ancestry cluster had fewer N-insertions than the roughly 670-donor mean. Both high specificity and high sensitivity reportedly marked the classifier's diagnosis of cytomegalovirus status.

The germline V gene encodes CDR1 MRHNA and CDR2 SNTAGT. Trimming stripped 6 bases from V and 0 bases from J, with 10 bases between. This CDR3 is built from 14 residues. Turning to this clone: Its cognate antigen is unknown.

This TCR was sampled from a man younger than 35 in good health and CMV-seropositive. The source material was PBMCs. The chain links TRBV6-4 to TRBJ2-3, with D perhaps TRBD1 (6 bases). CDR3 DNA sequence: TGTGCCAGCAGGCAGGGGCTGAGCACAGATACGCAGTATTTT. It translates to CASRQGLSTDTQYF.